A single sample gave rise to the 30 T cell receptor beta chains below, sequenced in a study of response to subunit inactivated influenza vaccine. TCRdb reanalysed the RT-PCR reads using MiXCR and keeps one entry per CDR3 protein. This table holds hundreds of thousands of distinct CDR3 sequences, around 13% found once. The starting material was PBMCs from blood, obtained approximately 15 days before vaccination. The origin of the receptors is a man over 45 who received an inactivated influenza vaccine.

This sequence joins TRBV11-2 and TRBJ2-7, with 10 bases fitting TRBD2. Germline V CDR1 and CDR2: SGHAT, FQNNGV. This CDR3 has 15 amino acids. The V segment lost 0 bases and the J segment 7 bases; nucleotides outside the gene matches: 6. CDR3 coding DNA: TGTGCCAGCAGCTTAGAGGCTAGCGGGAGTCGTGAGCAGTACTTC. It specifies CASSLEASGSREQYF.

The chain couples TRBV3-1 to TRBJ2-3; weak D call: TRBD1 (6 bases). The V gene lost 10 bases and the J gene lost 1 base, with 21 bases spanning the gap. The V gene's germline CDR1 is LGHDT and CDR2 YNNKEL (reference sequence). CDR3 length: 16 amino acids. The CDR3 sequence is CATSLLGATGTDTQYF. The CDR3 region has the DNA TGTGCCACCTCCCTCCTGGGGGCCACGGGCACAGATACGCAGTATTTT.

This clonotype was observed a few times. This sequence joins TRBV5-1 and TRBJ2-6; D gene unclear. The V gene lost 2 bases and the J gene lost 0 bases, with 9 bases spanning the gap. The CDR3 sequence is 16 residues long. In germline, CDR1 is SGHRS, CDR2 YFSETQ. In nucleotides, the CDR3 is TGCGCCAGCAGCTTACAGCCAAGCTCTGGGGCCAACGTCCTGACTTTC. It is translated as CASSLQPSSGANVLTF.

This clonotype was observed a few times. The genes are TRBV29-1 and TRBJ2-4; maybe TRBD1 (5 bases). The CDR3 is 15 amino acids. Germline loops: CDR1 SQVTM, CDR2 ANQGSEA. V lost 5 bases and J lost 0, with 14 bases in between. The CDR3 DNA follows: TGCAGCGTTCCGACAGAAAAGATAGCCAAAAACATTCAGTACTTC. As protein: CSVPTEKIAKNIQYF.

The gene calls are TRBV7-2 and TRBJ2-7, with a tentative D call TRBD2 (6 bases). V gave up 1 base and J gave up 5 bases, with 9 bases separating them. This CDR3 region has 13 residues. Germline CDR1 reads SGHTA; CDR2 reads FQGNSA. The CDR3 loop reads CASSLEWRDEQYF. The CDR3, as DNA: TGTGCCAGCAGCTTAGAATGGAGGGACGAGCAGTACTTC. The full variable domain, its missing parts supplied by reference TRBV7-2 and TRBJ2-7, is GAGVSQSPSNKVTEKGKDVELRCDPISGHTALYWYRQSLGQGLEFLIYFQGNSAPDKSGLPSDRFSAERTGGSVSTLTIQRTQQEDSAVYLCASSLEWRDEQYFGPGTRLTVT.

This clonotype showed up just a few times. The chain employs TRBV6-2 or TRBV6-3 and TRBJ2-5, with D tentatively TRBD1 or TRBD2 (5 bases each). The germline V gene has CDR1 MNHEY and CDR2 SVGEGT. This CDR3 has 14 residues. Between the trimmed V and J ends, which lost 6 bases and 1 base, there was a span of 12 bases. CDR3 in DNA: TGTGCCAGCAGAACCGGGGCGCTCCAAGAGACCCAGTACTTC. It is translated as CASRTGALQETQYF.

The J gene is TRBJ2-5, the V gene TRBV5-1; TRBD2 matches at 11 bases. CDR3 length: 15 amino acids. Germline CDR1 and CDR2: SGHRS and YFSETQ. Unmatched junction bases numbered 8, after V lost 6 bases and J lost 4 bases. The CDR3 here is CASNPLAGGVETQYF. The CDR3 DNA follows: TGCGCCAGCAATCCTCTAGCGGGAGGAGTAGAGACCCAGTACTTC.

This clonotype was counted ten times or more. The rearrangement uses TRBV20-1 and TRBJ1-5; possibly TRBD1 for D (5 bases). Looked up from germline, CDR1 is DFQATT and CDR2 is SNEGSKA (reference sequence). Trimming removed 1 base at V and 3 bases at J, with 19 bases between. This CDR3 spans 17 amino acids. CDR3 nucleotides: TGCAGTGCTAGAGTAGGGTCGCGGGCAGGGAACAATCAGCCCCAGCATTTT. Protein: CSARVGSRAGNNQPQHF.

This clonotype has just a few counts. The V gene is TRBV6-2 or TRBV6-3, the J gene TRBJ1-5, with 10 bases aligning to TRBD1. Germline-derived CDR1 and CDR2 are MNHEY and SVGEGT. CDR3 length: 13 amino acids. After removal of 5 bases from V and 6 bases from J, the junction contained 1 base not matched to a gene. CDR3: CASSGTGVQPQHF. The CDR3 DNA is TGTGCCAGCAGTGGGACAGGGGTTCAGCCCCAGCATTTT.

The V gene is TRBV5-1, the J gene TRBJ2-7; 8 nucleotides line up with TRBD1. With 7 bases clipped from V and 3 bases from J, the junction kept 9 bases outside the gene matches. Germline V gives CDR1 SGHRS, CDR2 YFSETQ. The CDR3 totals 14 residues. The CDR3 is CASRAGTGDYEQYF. CDR3 nucleotides: TGCGCCAGCCGCGCCGGGACAGGAGACTACGAGCAGTACTTC.

This clonotype showed up just a few times. The CDR3 region is CASRPGQDNSPLHF. The CDR3 nucleotides are TGCGCCAGCAGACCGGGACAGGACAATTCACCCCTCCACTTT. The chain recombines TRBV5-1 with TRBJ1-6; TRBD1 aligns across 8 bases. Germline trimming cut 5 bases from V and 7 bases from J; bases unmatched to any gene: 5. CDR1 is SGHRS, CDR2 YFSETQ, per germline. The CDR3 runs 14 residues.

V gene TRBV28 combines with J gene TRBJ2-3; 9 nucleotides align to TRBD2. The CDR3 has 16 amino acids. The germline CDR1 and CDR2 sequences are MDHEN and SYDVKM. Trimming removed 5 bases from V and 0 bases from J; junction bases left unmatched: 6. In DNA, the CDR3 is TGTGCCAGCAGTCTGACTAGCGGACTTAGCACAGATACGCAGTATTTT. This encodes CASSLTSGLSTDTQYF.

This sequence joins TRBV9 and TRBJ2-2; the D call may be TRBD1 or TRBD2 (7 bases each). Germline V gene sequence: CDR1 SGDLS, CDR2 YYNGEE. The CDR3 length is 13 residues. V was trimmed by 6 bases and J by 6 bases, leaving 12 bases between them. The CDR3 DNA reads TGTGCCAGCACGGCAGGGGGGGCCGGGGAGCTGTTTTTT. This gives the protein CASTAGGAGELFF. The whole variable domain, filled in from reference TRBV9 and TRBJ2-2, reads DSGVTQTPKHLITATGQRVTLRCSPRSGDLSVYWYQQSLDQGLQFLIQYYNGEERAKGNILERFSAQQFPDLHSELNLSSLELGDSALYFCASTAGGAGELFFGEGSRLTVL.

This clonotype turned up a few times. V and J are TRBV6-2 or TRBV6-3 and TRBJ2-3; TRBD1 aligns across 9 bases. V dropped 2 bases and J dropped 3; count of bases not matched to a gene: 3. Germline CDR1 reads MNHEY; CDR2 reads SVGEGT. This CDR3 spans 15 amino acids. CDR3 nucleotide sequence: TGTGCCAGCAGTTACACCGGGACAGGGACAGATACGCAGTATTTT. Protein sequence: CASSYTGTGTDTQYF.

This clonotype has just a few counts. This chain uses TRBV6-6 with TRBJ2-2; D may be TRBD1 or TRBD2 (5 bases each). Deletions cut 5 bases from V and 3 bases from J, with 7 bases between. The CDR3 runs 13 residues. CDR1 and CDR2 from the germline V gene are MNHNY and SVGAGI (reference sequence). CDR3 protein: CASSEGYTGELFF. CDR3 DNA sequence: TGTGCCAGCAGTGAGGGGTACACCGGGGAGCTGTTTTTT.

This clonotype was seen a few times. The chain combines TRBV3-1 with TRBJ2-1; D is uncertain. V lost 1 base and J lost 5, with 15 bases in between. Germline V lookup: CDR1 LGHDT, CDR2 YNNKEL (reference sequence). The CDR3 length is 16 residues. The CDR3 spells CASSQARRPRNNEQFF. The CDR3 DNA sequence: TGTGCCAGCAGCCAAGCACGACGACCCCGTAACAATGAGCAGTTCTTC.

This clonotype was detected a few times. The chain carries TRBV5-1 and TRBJ2-3; no definite D call. The CDR3 is 12 amino acids. Looked up from germline, CDR1 is SGHRS and CDR2 is YFSETQ. V lost 4 bases and J lost 6, with 9 bases in between. The chain's CDR3 is CASSLNSDTQYF. The DNA of the CDR3 is TGCGCCAGCAGCCTTAATTCCGATACGCAGTATTTT.

There are a few counts of this clonotype. The chain links TRBV15 to TRBJ2-5; TRBD2 is a possible D gene (6 bases). Trimming removed 1 base from V and 2 bases from J, with 8 bases in between. The CDR3 extends over 14 amino acids. Germline V CDR1 and CDR2: LNHNV, YYDKDF (reference sequence). The CDR3 nucleotides are TGTGCCACCAGCAGAGCGGGAGCTCAAGAGACCCAGTACTTC. Its protein is CATSRAGAQETQYF.

V gene TRBV11-2 combines with J gene TRBJ2-1, with D maybe TRBD1 (5 bases). With 2 bases removed from V and 0 bases from J, the gap between germline ends came to 14 bases. The CDR3 consists of 17 residues. Per the germline V gene, CDR1 is SGHAT and CDR2 is FQNNGV. CDR3 bases: TGTGCCAGCAGCTTAAGCCCGACAGTTGTCTCCTACAATGAGCAGTTCTTC. It translates to CASSLSPTVVSYNEQFF.

The chain couples TRBV2 to TRBJ2-5; D unclear. The V end was cut by 7 bases, the J end by 4 bases, with 16 bases between. The germline CDR1 and CDR2 sequences are SNHLY and FYNNEI. This CDR3 spans 14 amino acids. In DNA form, the CDR3 reads TGTGCCAGCACCCAGAGAGTGGGTGCAGAGACCCAGTACTTC. It translates to CASTQRVGAETQYF.

This clonotype was observed at least ten times. The rearrangement links TRBV12-3 or TRBV12-4 to TRBJ1-1; no definite D call. The V end was cut by 5 bases, the J end by 0 bases, with 7 bases between. The CDR3 length is 13 residues. CDR3 protein: CASSVFMNTEAFF. As DNA, the CDR3 is TGTGCCAGCAGTGTCTTTATGAACACTGAAGCTTTCTTT.

This clonotype has a handful of counts. The CDR3 sequence: CASSVDGRIYEQYF. CDR3 in DNA: TGTGCCAGCAGCGTAGACGGGAGGATCTACGAGCAGTACTTC. This chain connects TRBV9 to TRBJ2-7; 7 positions agree with TRBD2. This CDR3 is built from 14 residues. J was trimmed by 3 bases and V by 0 bases; bases with no gene match: 3. Germline V lookup: CDR1 SGDLS, CDR2 YYNGEE.

The chain joins TRBV29-1 to TRBJ2-2; either TRBD1 or TRBD2 may fit D (5 bases each). The length of the CDR3 is 13 residues. Germline values: CDR1 SQVTM, CDR2 ANQGSEA. V was pared by 4 bases and J by 5 bases, with 11 bases between. CDR3 nucleotide sequence: TGCAGCGTTGTATTAGGGGAGACCGGGGAGCTGTTTTTT. The encoded protein is CSVVLGETGELFF.

CDR3 in amino acids: CASSSTSGRPGETQYF. CDR3 coding DNA: TGTGCCAGCAGCTCTACTAGCGGGAGGCCAGGGGAGACCCAGTACTTC. The chain carries TRBV7-8 and TRBJ2-5, with 12 positions matching TRBD2. J was trimmed by 5 bases and V by 4 bases; bases with no gene match: 8. The germline V gene has CDR1 SGHVS and CDR2 FQNEAQ. The CDR3 loop spans 16 amino acids.

For this clonotype: An end of the junction does not agree with germline; a read error may underlie this. The chain is built from TRBV7-3 and TRBJ2-7; D ambiguous. CDR1 and CDR2 from the germline V gene are SGHTA and FQGTGA. The CDR3 covers 14 residues. In DNA form, the CDR3 reads TGTGCCAGCAGCCTAACGGGTTGGGGTGACGAGCAGTACTTC. It is translated as CASSLTGWGDEQYF.

This rearrangement joins TRBV6-1 to TRBJ1-2; possible D gene TRBD1, 6 bases. The germline V gene encodes CDR1 MNHNS and CDR2 SASEGT. CDR3 length: 13 amino acids. Trimming cost V 7 bases and J 2 bases, with 11 bases left between them. CDR3 sequence (DNA): TGTGCCAGCAAGGGACACCCGAACTATGGCTACACCTTC. Translated: CASKGHPNYGYTF.

CDR3 nucleotide sequence: TGCGCCAGCAGCTTGGAGAGGGGTGGAAACACCATATATTTT. It codes for CASSLERGGNTIYF. The chain combines TRBV5-1 with TRBJ1-3; a possible D gene is TRBD1 (5 bases). The CDR3 runs 14 residues. Germline loops: CDR1 SGHRS, CDR2 YFSETQ. V shed 0 bases and J shed 3 bases, with 7 bases lying between them.

The CDR3 region has the DNA TGTGCCAGCAGCGTAGGAATAGTATCCACCTACGAGCAGTACTTC. Translation gives CASSVGIVSTYEQYF. The chain recombines TRBV9 with TRBJ2-7; D is ambiguous. From germline, CDR1 is SGDLS and CDR2 YYNGEE. Trimming removed 0 bases from V and 2 bases from J, with 12 bases in between. The CDR3 spans 15 residues.

This clonotype was observed a handful of times. The rearrangement joins TRBV4-2 to TRBJ2-7; D is ambiguous. The CDR3 extends over 13 amino acids. Germline lookup yields CDR1 LGHNA and CDR2 YNFKEQ. V was shortened by 4 bases and J by 7 bases, with 14 bases between the two germline ends. The CDR3 DNA is TGTGCCAGCAGCCGCGACCAGCCAGAAGAGCAGTACTTC. Translating gives CASSRDQPEEQYF.

The rearrangement links TRBV6-6 to TRBJ1-1, with D hard to call. The CDR3 length is 13 residues. Germline assignment: CDR1 MNHNY and CDR2 SVGAGI (reference sequence). The germline V and J ends were trimmed by 6 bases and 4 bases, with 12 bases remaining between them. DNA of the CDR3: TGTGCCAGCAGGGAAGGGTGGGGCACTGAAGCTTTCTTT. Translated: CASREGWGTEAFF.